This is a list of T cell receptor beta chains from one sample in a study of blood T cell repertoires in COVID-19. Assay: immunoSEQ multiplex PCR; the TCRdb copy retains only in-frame clones and omits some. The sample lists hundreds of thousands of clones; 85% to 90% were seen once. Sequenced sample: peripheral blood. The origin of the receptors is a woman between 18 and 30 years old with acute or convalescent COVID-19. The CDR3 runs from the conserved cysteine through the conserved F or W. Fields, in order: V gene, J gene, clone size, D gene, CDR3 protein, CDR3 DNA. D genes are given only for firm matches. Size is stated for part of the rows, as once, few or many counts, or as a class when the clone is expanded.

V: TRBV30
J: TRBJ2-7
size: .
D: .
CDR3: CAWREGASAYEQYF
DNA: TGTGCCTGGAGAGAAGGGGCCTCAGCCTACGAGCAGTACTTC

V: TRBV7-9
J: TRBJ2-1
size: .
D: .
CDR3: CASSPPLGGEQFF
DNA: TGTGCCAGCAGCCCGCCACTTGGCGGTGAGCAGTTCTTC

V: TRBV4-1
J: TRBJ1-1
size: .
D: TRBD1
CDR3: CASSTADRRNTEAFF
DNA: TGCGCCAGCAGCACCGCGGACAGGAGAAACACTGAAGCTTTCTTT

V: TRBV30
J: TRBJ1-1
size: .
D: .
CDR3: CAWSVLLGTEAFF
DNA: TGTGCCTGGAGTGTACTTCTCGGCACTGAAGCTTTCTTT

V: TRBV30
J: TRBJ2-7
size: .
D: .
CDR3: CAWSFGGFYEQYF
DNA: TGTGCCTGGTCCTTCGGGGGATTCTACGAGCAGTACTTC

V: TRBV30
J: TRBJ1-1
size: .
D: TRBD1
CDR3: CALSRTGPEAFF
DNA: TGTGCCCTATCGAGGACAGGGCCTGAAGCTTTCTTT

V: TRBV29-1
J: TRBJ1-2
size: .
D: .
CDR3: CSVEWAMGGHTF
DNA: TGCAGCGTTGAATGGGCTATGGGGGGGCACACCTTC

V: TRBV6-6
J: TRBJ2-7
size: .
D: .
CDR3: CASSYDTYEQYF
DNA: TGTGCCAGCAGTTACGACACCTACGAGCAGTACTTC

V: TRBV7-3
J: TRBJ2-5
size: .
D: TRBD2
CDR3: CASSLAGGQETQYF
DNA: TGTGCCAGCAGTTTAGCGGGGGGTCAGGAGACCCAGTACTTC

V: TRBV18
J: TRBJ2-2
size: .
D: .
CDR3: CASSPTGTETGELFF
DNA: TGTGCCAGCTCACCCACAGGGACGGAGACCGGGGAGCTGTTTTTT

V: TRBV3-1/TRBV3-2
J: TRBJ1-1
size: .
D: .
CDR3: CASSAPHGTGTNTEAFF
DNA: TGTGCCAGCAGCGCACCTCATGGCACAGGGACGAACACTGAAGCTTTCTTT

V: TRBV4-2
J: TRBJ2-3
size: .
D: .
CDR3: CASSDTSDSSTDTQYF
DNA: TGTGCCAGCAGCGATACTAGTGACTCTAGCACAGATACGCAGTATTTT

V: TRBV7-9
J: TRBJ1-2
size: .
D: .
CDR3: CASSYGYSNYGYTF
DNA: TGTGCCAGCAGCTATGGTTACAGCAACTATGGCTACACCTTC

V: TRBV6-6
J: TRBJ1-2
size: .
D: .
CDR3: CASNQQGKGYGYTF
DNA: TGTGCCAGCAACCAACAGGGCAAGGGCTATGGCTACACCTTC

V: TRBV4-3
J: TRBJ1-5
size: .
D: .
CDR3: CASSQDPGVGGQPQHF
DNA: TGCGCCAGCAGCCAAGATCCAGGAGTGGGGGGTCAGCCCCAGCATTTT

V: TRBV2
J: TRBJ2-2
size: .
D: TRBD1
CDR3: CASSNRGPGELFF
DNA: TGTGCCAGCAGTAACAGGGGGCCCGGGGAGCTGTTTTTT

V: TRBV5-6
J: TRBJ2-7
size: .
D: TRBD2
CDR3: CASSWTAAGGTHEQYF
DNA: TGTGCCAGCAGCTGGACCGCAGCGGGGGGGACCCACGAGCAGTACTTC

V: TRBV27
J: TRBJ2-2
size: .
D: .
CDR3: CASSLIRGQTGELFF
DNA: TGTGCCAGCAGTTTAATAAGGGGTCAGACCGGGGAGCTGTTTTTT

V: TRBV11-2
J: TRBJ1-1
size: .
D: .
CDR3: CASSPMGQSLNTEAFF
DNA: TGTGCCAGCAGCCCCATGGGACAAAGCTTGAACACTGAAGCTTTCTTT

V: TRBV5-6
J: TRBJ1-2
size: .
D: .
CDR3: CASSDTGRAGFVYTF
DNA: TGTGCCAGCAGCGACACAGGGCGCGCAGGTTTTGTCTACACCTTC

V: TRBV5-6
J: TRBJ2-7
size: once
D: TRBD1
CDR3: CASSLVGGNEQYF
DNA: TGTGCCAGCAGCTTGGTAGGGGGCAACGAGCAGTACTTC

V: TRBV25-1
J: TRBJ1-1
size: few
D: .
CDR3: CASSSGGAGGTEAFF
DNA: TGTGCCAGCAGTTCGGGGGGGGCCGGGGGCACTGAAGCTTTCTTT

V: TRBV7-3
J: TRBJ2-7
size: .
D: TRBD2
CDR3: CASSLTTSGAYEQYF
DNA: TGTGCCAGCAGCTTAACTACTAGCGGGGCCTACGAGCAGTACTTC

V: TRBV6-4
J: TRBJ2-2
size: .
D: TRBD1
CDR3: CASSDSGQGVPGELFF
DNA: TGTGCCAGCAGTGACTCGGGACAGGGAGTGCCCGGGGAGCTGTTTTTT

V: TRBV6-5
J: TRBJ2-3
size: .
D: .
CDR3: CASSWAETDTQYF
DNA: TGTGCCAGCAGTTGGGCCGAAACAGATACGCAGTATTTT

V: TRBV5-1
J: TRBJ1-6
size: .
D: .
CDR3: CASSLRSGNNSPLHF
DNA: TGCGCCAGCAGCTTGCGATCCGGGAATAATTCACCCCTCCACTTT

V: TRBV7-2
J: TRBJ2-3
size: .
D: .
CDR3: CASSPHGGSTDTQYF
DNA: TGTGCCAGCAGCCCCCACGGGGGTAGCACAGATACGCAGTATTTT

V: TRBV5-1
J: TRBJ2-3
size: .
D: .
CDR3: CASSLALASDTQYF
DNA: TGCGCCAGCAGCTTGGCCTTGGCTTCAGATACGCAGTATTTT

V: TRBV5-1
J: TRBJ1-2
size: .
D: .
CDR3: CASRRNPGGYTF
DNA: TGCGCCAGCAGAAGAAACCCAGGTGGCTACACCTTC

V: TRBV19
J: TRBJ1-2
size: .
D: TRBD1
CDR3: CASSNRDRNGYTF
DNA: TGTGCCAGTAGTAACCGGGACAGGAATGGCTACACCTTC

V: TRBV7-2
J: TRBJ2-7
size: .
D: TRBD2
CDR3: CASSLATSGHEQYF
DNA: TGTGCCAGCAGCTTAGCAACTAGCGGTCACGAGCAGTACTTC

V: TRBV10-1
J: TRBJ1-5
size: once
D: .
CDR3: CASSLTRTAGNNQPQHF
DNA: TGCGCCAGCAGCTTAACTAGGACAGCAGGGAACAATCAGCCCCAGCATTTT

V: TRBV7-9
J: TRBJ1-1
size: few
D: .
CDR3: CASSSLGLLWRNTEAFF
DNA: TGTGCCAGCAGCTCGTTGGGACTTCTGTGGAGGAACACTGAAGCTTTCTTT

V: TRBV3-1/TRBV3-2
J: TRBJ1-1
size: once
D: .
CDR3: CASSQGTLIPSGTEAFF
DNA: TGTGCCAGCAGCCAAGGTACATTGATACCGTCGGGCACTGAAGCTTTCTTT

V: TRBV18
J: TRBJ1-2
size: .
D: .
CDR3: CASSPGGTRTRAANYGYTF
DNA: TGTGCCAGCTCACCTGGCGGGACCAGGACCAGGGCGGCTAACTATGGCTACACCTTC

V: TRBV4-3
J: TRBJ1-4
size: .
D: .
CDR3: CASSQDRRGEKLFF
DNA: TGCGCCAGCAGCCAAGATCGCAGGGGCGAAAAACTGTTTTTT

V: TRBV9
J: TRBJ2-1
size: .
D: TRBD2
CDR3: CASSAPSGGANEQFF
DNA: TGTGCCAGCAGCGCCCCGAGCGGGGGGGCAAATGAGCAGTTCTTC

V: TRBV7-9
J: TRBJ1-1
size: .
D: TRBD1
CDR3: CASRLQGAPTEAFF
DNA: TGTGCCAGCAGATTGCAGGGGGCGCCCACTGAAGCTTTCTTT

V: TRBV9
J: TRBJ2-2
size: .
D: .
CDR3: CASSVGVTNTGELFF
DNA: TGTGCCAGCAGCGTCGGAGTTACGAACACCGGGGAGCTGTTTTTT

V: TRBV19
J: TRBJ2-1
size: .
D: .
CDR3: CASSRPMTVYNEQFF
DNA: TGTGCCAGTAGTAGGCCAATGACAGTATACAATGAGCAGTTCTTC

V: TRBV19
J: TRBJ1-1
size: .
D: .
CDR3: CASSMPAGDTEAFF
DNA: TGTGCCAGTAGTATGCCGGCGGGGGACACTGAAGCTTTCTTT

V: TRBV19
J: TRBJ1-1
size: .
D: .
CDR3: CASRFEDRLNTEAFF
DNA: TGTGCCAGTAGATTTGAGGACAGATTGAACACTGAAGCTTTCTTT

V: TRBV12-3/TRBV12-4
J: TRBJ1-2
size: .
D: .
CDR3: CASSFTTHYGYTF
DNA: TGTGCCAGCAGTTTCACAACCCACTATGGCTACACCTTC

V: TRBV6-5
J: TRBJ1-2
size: .
D: TRBD1
CDR3: CASRGQGLYGYTF
DNA: TGTGCCAGCAGGGGACAGGGTCTTTATGGCTACACCTTC

V: TRBV27
J: TRBJ2-3
size: .
D: .
CDR3: CASSHGGPPPDTQYF
DNA: TGTGCCAGCAGTCACGGGGGGCCCCCCCCAGATACGCAGTATTTT

V: TRBV9
J: TRBJ1-2
size: .
D: TRBD1
CDR3: CASSVAGQGDQRGYTF
DNA: TGTGCCAGCAGCGTAGCCGGACAGGGGGATCAGAGGGGCTACACCTTC

V: TRBV7-9
J: TRBJ1-1
size: .
D: .
CDR3: CASSLSVMTEAFF
DNA: TGTGCCAGCAGCCTAAGTGTTATGACTGAAGCTTTCTTT